Sequencing of this TCR beta chain was carried out in a study of blood T cell repertoires in COVID-19. Looking at the study overall: PBMCs, B-cell-depleted T cells, or T cells provided the cDNA or gDNA that made up the material.

The CDR3 runs to 14 residues. CDR1 is LGHDT and CDR2 is YNNKEL in the germline V gene (reference sequence). V was clipped by 0 bases and J by 6 bases, with 8 bases between them. Method: immunoSEQ multiplex PCR; TCRdb's copy keeps in-frame clones and lacks some. The sample holds around 250,000 clones, roughly nine tenths seen once. This TCR derives from a human donor in a cohort exposed to, infected with or recovered from COVID-19 (not recorded which). The donor label of this sample is uncertain. The chain employs TRBV3-1 (or the pseudogene TRBV3-2) and TRBJ2-2, with a weak D call TRBD2 (6 bases). Input material: PBMCs or T cells enriched from blood (not recorded which). This chain's CDR3 is CASSQEGGAGELFF. As DNA, the CDR3 is TGTGCCAGCAGCCAAGAGGGGGGAGCCGGGGAGCTGTTTTTT.